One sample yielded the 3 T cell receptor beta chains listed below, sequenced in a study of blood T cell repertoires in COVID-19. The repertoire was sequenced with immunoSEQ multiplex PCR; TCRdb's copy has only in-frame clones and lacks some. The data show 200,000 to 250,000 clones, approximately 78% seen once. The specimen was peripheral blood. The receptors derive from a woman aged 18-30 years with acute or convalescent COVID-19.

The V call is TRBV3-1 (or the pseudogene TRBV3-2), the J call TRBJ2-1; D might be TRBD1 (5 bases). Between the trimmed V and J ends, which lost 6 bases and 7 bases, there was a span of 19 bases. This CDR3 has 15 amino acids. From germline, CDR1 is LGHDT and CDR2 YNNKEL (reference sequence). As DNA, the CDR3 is TGTGCCAGCAGGGACACAGGATTTGGGATGAATGAGCAGTTCTTC. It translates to CASRDTGFGMNEQFF.

In nucleotides, the CDR3 is TGTGCCAGCAGCCTTCCGGGAGTTTACGAGCAGTACTTC. It translates to CASSLPGVYEQYF. This chain uses TRBV7-2 with TRBJ2-7, with D perhaps matching TRBD2 (6 bases). From germline, CDR1 is SGHTA and CDR2 FQGNSA. This CDR3 region has 13 residues. V gave up 5 bases and J gave up 4 bases, with 12 bases separating them.

For the CDR3, the DNA is TGTGCCAGCAGTTACTCGAGGACCGGGAGGAAGTCCTACGAGCAGTACTTC. Encoded protein: CASSYSRTGRKSYEQYF. This chain links TRBV6-2 or TRBV6-3 with TRBJ2-7, with TRBD2 matching 7 bases. This CDR3 has 17 amino acids. V gave up 0 bases and J gave up 1 base; unmatched junction bases: 9. The germline gives CDR1 MNHEY, CDR2 SVGEGT.